The 14 T cell receptor beta chains listed next were all sequenced from one sample in a study of T cells in narcolepsy. TCRdb's copy holds only in-frame clones and misses some; the assay was immunoSEQ multiplex PCR. The table records about 41,000 clones, approximately 90% of them present only once. Sequenced material: CD45RA- memory CD4+ T cells from PBMCs. These receptors were taken from a human donor with narcolepsy.

The V and J genes are TRBV29-1 and TRBJ1-3, with 9 bases identical to TRBD1. The CDR3 covers 13 residues. Germline loops: CDR1 SQVTM, CDR2 ANQGSEA. J lost 2 bases, V lost 5 bases, and 1 base had no gene match. CDR3 DNA: TGCAGCGTTCGGACAGGGGCTGGAAACACCATATATTTT. Its translation: CSVRTGAGNTIYF.

This clone was seen only a few times. The chain has TRBV7-9 and TRBJ1-4, with D unclear. Trimming left V 4 bases short and J 8 bases short, with 17 bases between. In germline, CDR1 is SEHNR, CDR2 FQNEAQ (reference sequence). CDR3 length: 15 residues. The CDR3 nucleotides are TGTGCCAGCAGCTCGCTCCGGGCTCGCTTAGAAAAACTGTTTTTT. Translating gives CASSSLRARLEKLFF.

The rearrangement links TRBV5-6 to TRBJ2-2, with D perhaps matching TRBD2 (5 bases). Trimming pared 4 bases from V and 3 bases from J, leaving 13 bases between. The CDR3 loop spans 15 amino acids. Looked up from germline, CDR1 is SGHDT and CDR2 is YYEEEE. The CDR3 sequence is CASSLWTPYTGELFF. The CDR3, as DNA: TGTGCCAGCAGCCTTTGGACTCCCTACACCGGGGAGCTGTTTTTT.

This sequence joins TRBV4-2 and TRBJ1-1; tentatively, D is TRBD1 (6 bases). V was cut by 4 bases and J by 11 bases, with 17 bases left in between. CDR1 and CDR2 from the germline V gene are LGHNA and YNFKEQ. The CDR3 covers 13 residues. The CDR3 DNA reads TGTGCCAGCAGCCCCCCGGGGGGCGCGGTCGCTTTCTTT. Amino acid sequence: CASSPPGGAVAFF.

In this sample, this clone turned up once. The V and J genes are TRBV7-2 and TRBJ2-4; the D is unclear. V was trimmed by 1 base and J by 6 bases, leaving 10 bases between them. The CDR3 spans 14 residues. The germline CDR1 and CDR2 sequences are SGHTA and FQGNSA. The CDR3 loop is CASSLVRNPNIQYF. DNA for the CDR3: TGTGCCAGCAGCTTAGTCCGGAACCCAAACATTCAGTACTTC.

The chain couples TRBV5-1 to TRBJ1-4; a possible D gene is TRBD1 (5 bases). This CDR3 region has 15 residues. Looked up from germline, CDR1 is SGHRS and CDR2 is YFSETQ. Trimming removed 0 bases from V and 8 bases from J, with 14 bases in between. The CDR3 spells CASSLGGDLAEKLFF. The CDR3 DNA follows: TGCGCCAGCAGCTTGGGAGGGGATTTGGCCGAAAAACTGTTTTTT.

This clone was seen a few times. The DNA of the CDR3 is TGTGCCAGCAGTGAAGTTAGGGGGGCTAGAGAGACCCAGTACTTC. Amino acids: CASSEVRGARETQYF. The chain carries TRBV6-1 and TRBJ2-5; D could derive from TRBD1 or TRBD2 (6 bases each). Per the germline V gene, CDR1 is MNHNS and CDR2 is SASEGT. Trimming took off 1 base at V and 4 bases at J, with 13 bases between the two ends. This CDR3 is built from 15 residues.

The rearrangement links TRBV10-3 to TRBJ2-3; the D gene is possibly TRBD2 (6 bases). Per the germline V gene, CDR1 is ENHRY and CDR2 is SYGVKD. The V end lost 3 bases, the J end lost 3 bases, and 16 bases lay between the germline ends. This CDR3 contains 16 residues. CDR3 coding DNA: TGTGCCATCAGTGATAAGACTAGTCAAGGTACAGATACGCAGTATTTT. It yields the protein CAISDKTSQGTDTQYF.

The V gene is TRBV7-8, the J gene TRBJ2-7; D not certain. The CDR3 is made up of 13 amino acids. Germline V gene lookup returns CDR1 SGHVS and CDR2 FQNEAQ. V was clipped by 1 base and J by 7 bases, with 11 bases between them. CDR3 DNA: TGTGCCAGCAGCTTAGTAAGGGTGGGGGAGCAGTACTTC. This encodes CASSLVRVGEQYF.

V gene TRBV2 combines with J gene TRBJ1-6; 10 bases fit TRBD1. This CDR3 comprises 15 residues. With V trimmed by 5 bases and J by 7 bases, 5 bases remained unmatched. Per germline, CDR1 SNHLY and CDR2 FYNNEI. CDR3 sequence reads: CASSSTGGLNSPLHF. CDR3 in DNA: TGTGCCAGCAGTTCGACAGGGGGCTTAAATTCACCCCTCCACTTT.

This clone occurred once. V usage is TRBV7-2 and J usage is TRBJ1-1; D is uncertain. Trimming took 5 bases from V and 2 from J, leaving 12 bases between them. Germline CDR1 reads SGHTA; CDR2 reads FQGNSA. This CDR3 comprises 14 residues. The CDR3 DNA reads TGTGCCAGCAGCATAGACATGATAAACACTGAAGCTTTCTTT. It is translated as CASSIDMINTEAFF.

This CDR3 reads CASSVGPGMEAFF. CDR3 nucleotides: TGTGCCAGCAGCGTAGGTCCAGGGATGGAAGCTTTCTTT. V usage is TRBV9 and J usage is TRBJ1-1; TRBD1 is a possible D gene (5 bases). With 0 bases removed from V and 8 bases from J, the gap between germline ends came to 11 bases. The CDR3 sequence is 13 residues long. Germline CDR1 and CDR2: SGDLS and YYNGEE. The full variable domain, with the rest looked up from reference TRBV9 and TRBJ1-1, is DSGVTQTPKHLITATGQRVTLRCSPRSGDLSVYWYQQSLDQGLQFLIQYYNGEERAKGNILERFSAQQFPDLHSELNLSSLELGDSALYFCASSVGPGMEAFFGQGTRLTVV.

In nucleotides, the CDR3 is TGCGCCAGCAGTACCGGGACAGGGTCCTACGAGCAGTACTTC. Translated: CASSTGTGSYEQYF. This sequence joins TRBV5-1 and TRBJ2-7; 9 bases are shared with TRBD1. The length of the CDR3 is 14 residues. J was trimmed by 1 base and V by 5 bases; bases with no gene match: 4. Germline V gene lookup returns CDR1 SGHRS and CDR2 YFSETQ.

In this sample, this clone turned up once. V and J are TRBV11-2 and TRBJ2-7; D assignment may be TRBD1 or TRBD2 (5 bases each). Per the germline V gene, CDR1 is SGHAT and CDR2 is FQNNGV. This CDR3 has 14 amino acids. V was pared by 6 bases and J by 2 bases, with 14 bases between. In DNA, the CDR3 is TGTGCCAGCAGGTTCCGGGACGGCGCCTACGAGCAGTACTTC. Translation gives CASRFRDGAYEQYF.